This T cell receptor beta chain stems from a study of cytomegalovirus exposure and HLA in healthy donors. General study findings and limits: A later analysis by the authors found several of the most significant clusters apparently linked to common viral pathogens. An analysis done earlier found most TCR beta V segments productive about 90% or about 30% of the time.

The PCR used 60 Vbeta and 13 Jbeta primers. TCRdb's copy holds only in-frame clones and misses some; the assay was immunoSEQ multiplex PCR. This sample has some 190,000 clones, with over 60% found just once. This CDR3 spans 15 amino acids. CDR1 and CDR2 from the germline V gene are ENHRY and SYGVKD. Trimming shortened V by 3 bases and J by 2 bases, and 12 bases separated the two germline ends. Concerning this clone itself: The antigen is unknown.

Input material: PBMCs. The genes are TRBV10-3 and TRBJ2-3; D is unclear. This TCR derives from a woman in her twenties or thirties in good health and CMV-seropositive. The CDR3 is CAISDLHPSTDTQYF. As DNA, the CDR3 is TGTGCCATCAGTGATTTACACCCCTCCACAGATACGCAGTATTTT.